Here is one T cell receptor (beta chain) with its context. The CDR3 sequence is 14 residues long. V was shortened by 5 bases and J by 2 bases, with 13 bases between the two germline ends. Germline CDR1 and CDR2: SGHTS and YDEGEE. The sample is drawn from a study of blood T cell repertoires in COVID-19. Turning to the study itself: COVID-19 samples from acute and convalescent phases originated in the United States, Italy and Spain. In each case, the material was cDNA or gDNA derived from T cells, B-cell-depleted T cells, or PBMCs.

Authors' data handling: Reference gene primer amplification yielded estimated nucleated cell counts. The method was immunoSEQ multiplex PCR; TCRdb's version includes in-frame clones alone and lacks a portion of them. The V and J calls and clone size were taken over from that table, and D and trimming were inferred from the DNA. The sample has around 220,000 clones; around 84% are singletons. The chain has TRBV5-8 and TRBJ2-5; TRBD1 is a possible D gene (6 bases). This sequence was found in a man aged 45-65 years with acute or convalescent COVID-19. Material: peripheral blood. The CDR3 bases are TGTGCCAGCAGTCCCGGACAGCTACAAGAGACCCAGTACTTC. Amino acids: CASSPGQLQETQYF. The complete variable domain, with remaining parts taken from reference TRBV5-8 and TRBJ2-5, reads EAGVTQSPTHLIKTRGQQATLRCSPISGHTSVYWYQQALGLGLQFLLWYDEGEERNRGNFPPRFSGRQFPNYSSELNVNALELEDSALYLCASSPGQLQETQYFGPGTRLLVL.